The rows below give T cell receptor beta chains drawn from one sample of a study of vaccination and CD4 T cells after COVID-19. TCRdb re-analysed the PCR reads in MiXCR, keeping a single row per CDR3 protein. The sample holds around 12,000 distinct CDR3 sequences; roughly 58% are singletons and the top ten take about 18%. Which antigens these TCRs recognize remains unknown. The sample in question was cultured CD4+ T cells from blood, obtained after SARS-CoV-2 vaccination. These receptors were collected from a human donor with COVID-19. CDR3s include the opening cysteine and the closing phenylalanine or tryptophan. Fields, in order: J gene, V gene, D gene, clone size, CDR3 DNA, CDR3 protein. D genes are given only for firm matches. Part of the rows lack a size; the others show once, few, many or a class for expanded clones.

J: TRBJ1-5; V: TRBV19; D: TRBD1; size: .; DNA: TGTGCCAGTAGTAGCCGGGACAGGGGGTTCAATCAGCCCCAGCATTTT; CDR3: CASSSRDRGFNQPQHF
J: TRBJ1-5; V: TRBV7-9; D: TRBD1; size: .; DNA: TGTGCCAGCAGCTCTCAGGGGGATGCCAATCAGCCCCAGCATTTT; CDR3: CASSSQGDANQPQHF
J: TRBJ2-2; V: TRBV7-3; D: .; size: .; DNA: TGTGCCAGCAGTCCAAACGGAAACACCGGGGAGCTGTTTTTT; CDR3: CASSPNGNTGELFF
J: TRBJ2-1; V: TRBV5-1; D: .; size: .; DNA: TGCGCCAGCAGCTTGGCCCAGGCGGTATACAATGAGCAGTTCTTC; CDR3: CASSLAQAVYNEQFF
J: TRBJ2-1; V: TRBV11-2; D: TRBD1; size: .; DNA: TGTGCCAGCAGCGTCGACAGGGTCGCGGGCAATGAGCAGTTCTTC; CDR3: CASSVDRVAGNEQFF
J: TRBJ1-6; V: TRBV10-3; D: .; size: .; DNA: TGTGCCATCAGTGGGCCAGGGGTCTCACCCCTCCACTTT; CDR3: CAISGPGVSPLHF
J: TRBJ1-5; V: TRBV2; D: .; size: .; DNA: TGTGCCAGCAGTGTTGACGGCAACCCCAATCAGCCCCAGCATTTT; CDR3: CASSVDGNPNQPQHF
J: TRBJ1-1; V: TRBV10-3; D: .; size: .; DNA: TGTGCCATCGGGGAACAGGCGGATTTGAACACTGAAGCTTTCTTT; CDR3: CAIGEQADLNTEAFF
J: TRBJ1-2; V: TRBV5-1; D: .; size: once; DNA: TGCGCCAGCAGCCCGGGGGGCGCAGGCTATGGCTACACCTTC; CDR3: CASSPGGAGYGYTF
J: TRBJ2-7; V: TRBV25-1; D: .; size: .; DNA: TGTGCCAGCAGTGAAGCGGACAGCTACGAGCAGTACTTC; CDR3: CASSEADSYEQYF